This TCR beta chain was identified during a study of T-cell reconstitution after alpha-beta-depleted transplantation in children. Preparation of the TCRbeta library was carried out with unique molecular identifiers. Via MiXCR, TCRdb re-called the PCR reads, giving one row per CDR3 protein. The profile shows over 150,000 distinct CDR3 sequences, approximately 6.6% of them singletons. In this sample, this clonotype turned up many times. The sequence came from a human donor who donated a stem cell graft to a child with Wiskott-Aldrich syndrome. The sequenced sample was PBMCs from the stem cell graft donor, obtained from the stem cell graft.

This CDR3 reads CASSLFRVQTGELFF. CDR3 DNA: TGTGCCAGCAGTCTATTCAGGGTCCAAACCGGGGAGCTGTTTTTT. V and J are TRBV28 and TRBJ2-2; possible D gene TRBD1, 5 bases. V was pared by 5 bases and J by 5 bases, with 15 bases between. Germline V lookup: CDR1 MDHEN, CDR2 SYDVKM. This CDR3 region has 15 residues.